The 27 T cell receptor beta chains listed next were all sequenced from one sample in a study of spatial heterogeneity in lung cancer. Study results and caveats: Within tumors, counts of expanded alpha and beta TCRs tracked tumor mutation counts.

Each CDR3 protein is one row after TCRdb ran MiXCR on the 5' RACE reads. The repertoire includes roughly 12,000 distinct CDR3 sequences, about 15% of them detected once, and roughly 16% sits in the top ten. Described time point: sample taken at primary tumor resection. No antigens are known for them. Sequencing was performed on lung tumor tissue, taken at surgery. The source of these receptors is a male donor with early-stage non-small cell lung cancer.

This clonotype is labeled as medium-sized. J is TRBJ1-2 and V is TRBV7-2; no reliable D call. The CDR3 has 13 residues. Germline-derived CDR1 and CDR2 are SGHTA and FQGNSA. V was pared by 1 base and J by 3 bases, with 6 bases between. The CDR3 region has the DNA TGTGCCAGCAGCTTAGAGTCATACTATGGCTACACCTTC. Protein product: CASSLESYYGYTF. The full variable domain, in which reference TRBV7-2 and TRBJ1-2 provide the parts outside the CDR3, is GAGVSQSPSNKVTEKGKDVELRCDPISGHTALYWYRQSLGQGLEFLIYFQGNSAPDKSGLPSDRFSAERTGGSVSTLTIQRTQQEDSAVYLCASSLESYYGYTFGSGTRLTVV.

In its sample, this clonotype was seen many times. V gene TRBV5-8 combines with J gene TRBJ2-1; the D gene is possibly TRBD2 (6 bases). V was pared by 0 bases and J by 7 bases, with 17 bases between. Germline CDR1 and CDR2: SGHTS and YDEGEE. The CDR3 length is 16 residues. CDR3 region: CASSLGGTRGWNEQFF. Here the CDR3 DNA reads TGTGCCAGCAGCTTGGGGGGGACTCGAGGCTGGAATGAGCAGTTCTTC.

The CDR3 DNA is TGTGCCAGCGGGTCACAATCCTCCTACGAGCAGTACTTC. It encodes CASGSQSSYEQYF. The chain carries TRBV28 and TRBJ2-7; D call uncertain. The CDR3 runs 13 residues. Trimming left V 8 bases short and J 0 bases short, with 11 bases between. The germline gives CDR1 MDHEN, CDR2 SYDVKM. Complete variable domain (other parts from reference TRBV28 and TRBJ2-7): DVKVTQSSRYLVKRTGEKVFLECVQDMDHENMFWYRQDPGLGLRLIYFSYDVKMKEKGDIPEGYSVSREKKERFSLILESASTNQTSMYLCASGSQSSYEQYFGPGTRLTVT.

J is TRBJ2-1 and V is TRBV11-2, with 9 bases that match TRBD2. The V segment lost 3 bases and the J segment 6 bases; nucleotides outside the gene matches: 6. The CDR3 is 15 residues long. Germline lookup yields CDR1 SGHAT and CDR2 FQNNGV. The CDR3 is CASSFGLARPNEQFF. The CDR3 coding sequence is TGTGCCAGCAGCTTCGGACTAGCGCGCCCCAATGAGCAGTTCTTC. Complete variable domain (other parts from reference TRBV11-2 and TRBJ2-1): EAGVAQSPRYKIIEKRQSVAFWCNPISGHATLYWYQQILGQGPKLLIQFQNNGVVDDSQLPKDRFSAERLKGVDSTLKIQPAKLEDSAVYLCASSFGLARPNEQFFGPGTRLTVL.

This clonotype occurred many times. V and J are TRBV20-1 and TRBJ1-1; no clear D gene. The germline CDR1 and CDR2 sequences are DFQATT and SNEGSKA (reference sequence). This CDR3 has 11 amino acids. V gave up 6 bases and J gave up 5 bases, with 10 bases separating them. In DNA form, the CDR3 reads TGCAGTGCCAGTGGAAAGACTGAAGCTTTCTTT. Protein product: CSASGKTEAFF.

The chain employs TRBV7-2 and TRBJ2-5, with D possibly being TRBD1 or TRBD2 (5 bases each). The CDR3 totals 14 residues. The germline V gene has CDR1 SGHTA and CDR2 FQGNSA. V was pared by 4 bases and J by 1 base, with 10 bases between. CDR3 sequence reads: CASSSFGGQETQYF. CDR3 coding DNA: TGTGCCAGCAGCTCTTTTGGGGGCCAAGAGACCCAGTACTTC. Full variable domain (missing parts from reference TRBV7-2 and TRBJ2-5): GAGVSQSPSNKVTEKGKDVELRCDPISGHTALYWYRQSLGQGLEFLIYFQGNSAPDKSGLPSDRFSAERTGGSVSTLTIQRTQQEDSAVYLCASSSFGGQETQYFGPGTRLLVL.

This clonotype was observed at least ten times. The chain carries TRBV7-9 and TRBJ2-2; 10 bases fit TRBD1. V dropped 6 bases and J dropped 10; count of bases not matched to a gene: 8. Germline CDR1 SEHNR, CDR2 FQNEAQ (reference sequence). CDR3 length: 14 amino acids. Here the CDR3 DNA reads TGTGCCAGCAGGCATCGACAGGGGGCTGAGGAGCTGTTTTTT. Translated: CASRHRQGAEELFF.

This clonotype was seen ten or more times. The V and J genes are TRBV7-9 and TRBJ2-2; 8 nucleotides match TRBD1. V gave up 5 bases and J gave up 3 bases; unmatched junction bases: 2. The CDR3 is 14 amino acids. CDR1 SEHNR and CDR2 FQNEAQ come from the germline V gene (reference sequence). The CDR3 DNA reads TGTGCCAGCAGCGCGACAGGGGACACCGGGGAGCTGTTTTTT. Protein sequence: CASSATGDTGELFF.

This clonotype is judged medium-sized (0.01 to 0.1%). The chain combines TRBV5-6 with TRBJ1-5; D call uncertain. This CDR3 spans 15 amino acids. The V gene lost 0 bases and the J gene lost 1 base, with 8 bases spanning the gap. The V gene's germline CDR1 is SGHDT and CDR2 YYEEEE. The CDR3 sequence: CASSLGATSNQPQHF. Here the CDR3 DNA reads TGTGCCAGCAGCTTGGGTGCAACAAGCAATCAGCCCCAGCATTTT.

This clonotype was recorded a few times. The chain has TRBV4-1 and TRBJ1-5; no reliable D call. Germline-derived CDR1 and CDR2 are MGHRA and YSYEKL. The CDR3 extends over 15 amino acids. V lost 0 bases and J 4 bases, leaving 10 bases between the germline ends. CDR3 in amino acids: CASSQDWQTNQPQHF. CDR3 sequence (DNA): TGCGCCAGCAGCCAAGATTGGCAGACAAATCAGCCCCAGCATTTT.

This chain uses TRBV5-1 with TRBJ2-5, with D maybe TRBD2 (6 bases). Trimming took 4 bases from V and 2 from J, leaving 15 bases between them. The CDR3 is made up of 15 amino acids. Germline lookup yields CDR1 SGHRS and CDR2 YFSETQ. DNA for the CDR3: TGCGCCAGCAGCAATAACGTAGCGGAGCAAGAGACCCAGTACTTC. It is translated as CASSNNVAEQETQYF.

This clonotype was found a few times. The chain links TRBV29-1 to TRBJ2-7, with TRBD1 matching 8 bases. The CDR3 is 13 residues long. Germline loops: CDR1 SQVTM, CDR2 ANQGSEA. J was trimmed by 2 bases and V by 5 bases; bases with no gene match: 5. CDR3 sequence reads: CSVLGQGAYEQYF. Here the CDR3 DNA reads TGCAGCGTTCTTGGACAGGGTGCCTACGAGCAGTACTTC.

At least ten counts were recorded for this clonotype. The V and J genes are TRBV5-4 and TRBJ2-1; 9 nucleotides match TRBD2. Germline V CDR1 and CDR2: SGHNT, YYREEE (reference sequence). J lost 4 bases, V lost 0 bases, and 5 bases had no gene match. This CDR3 has 16 amino acids. CDR3 DNA sequence: TGTGCCAGCAGCTTGGTATGGCTAGCGGGGTACAATGAGCAGTTCTTC. Translated, it gives CASSLVWLAGYNEQFF.

CDR3 DNA sequence: TGTGCCAGCAGCCCGAATCGGGTATTTGGCACAGATACGCAGTATTTT. This codes for CASSPNRVFGTDTQYF. The chain recombines TRBV7-2 with TRBJ2-3, with D uncertain. CDR1 is SGHTA, CDR2 FQGNSA, per germline. The CDR3 totals 16 residues. V shed 5 bases and J shed 1 base, with 16 bases lying between them.

This clonotype was seen at least ten times. This chain connects TRBV6-6 to TRBJ1-1; perhaps TRBD1 as D (5 bases). CDR3 length equals 14 residues. V was cut by 5 bases and J by 11 bases, with 21 bases left in between. The V gene's germline CDR1 is MNHNY and CDR2 SVGAGI (reference sequence). DNA for the CDR3: TGTGCCAGCAGTCAAGGGACGGCCGGTCGAAGGGCTTTCTTT. It codes for CASSQGTAGRRAFF.

This clonotype was seen repeatedly, ten times or more. The chain uses TRBV2 and TRBJ2-3; D is uncertain. Trimming pared 4 bases from V and 3 bases from J, leaving 11 bases between. Per germline, CDR1 SNHLY and CDR2 FYNNEI. CDR3 length equals 14 residues. CDR3 sequence (DNA): TGTGCCAGCAGTGGATCCAGGTGGACAGATACGCAGTATTTT. This sequence encodes CASSGSRWTDTQYF.

The rearrangement joins TRBV4-1 to TRBJ2-7; 8 nucleotides line up with TRBD1. The CDR3 contains 14 residues. V shed 5 bases and J 7 bases; nucleotides not matched to a gene: 10. CDR1 and CDR2 from the germline V gene are MGHRA and YSYEKL. In DNA, the CDR3 is TGCGCCAGCAGCAGCCGGACAGGGCCCTGGGAGCAGTACTTC. Encoded protein: CASSSRTGPWEQYF.

This clonotype occurred many times. This chain connects TRBV18 to TRBJ2-7; D not certain. V gave up 1 base and J gave up 4 bases, with 8 bases separating them. The CDR3 length is 13 residues. Germline CDR1 and CDR2: KGHSH and LQKENI. CDR3 protein: CASSPQGWYEQYF. In nucleotides, the CDR3 is TGTGCCAGCTCACCACAAGGTTGGTACGAGCAGTACTTC.

The genes are TRBV30 and TRBJ2-2; 8 nucleotides match TRBD1. Germline V lookup: CDR1 GTSNPN, CDR2 SVGIG (reference sequence). V gave up 2 bases and J gave up 6 bases; unmatched junction bases: 8. This CDR3 spans 15 amino acids. The CDR3: CAWSQPGQDAGELFF. The CDR3, as DNA: TGTGCCTGGAGTCAGCCGGGACAGGACGCCGGGGAGCTGTTTTTT.

This chain connects TRBV12-3 or TRBV12-4 to TRBJ1-1; the D gene is possibly TRBD1 (5 bases). The V and J ends lost 5 bases and 1 base respectively, with 14 bases between them. The CDR3 extends over 15 amino acids. CDR3 coding DNA: TGTGCCAGCAGTGGTACCGGGACGCAGAACACTGAAGCTTTCTTT. Residues: CASSGTGTQNTEAFF.

This clonotype was seen a few times. The chain joins TRBV6-5 to TRBJ2-7; 7 nucleotides match TRBD1. This CDR3 comprises 15 residues. J was trimmed by 0 bases and V by 5 bases; bases with no gene match: 7. Germline values: CDR1 MNHEY, CDR2 SVGAGI. The CDR3 here is CASSITGTASYEQYF. DNA for the CDR3: TGTGCCAGCAGTATAACCGGGACAGCCTCCTACGAGCAGTACTTC.

This clonotype has a handful of counts. V is TRBV7-2 and J is TRBJ2-3; 10 bases are shared with TRBD2. Trimming at V came to 4 bases and at J to 2 bases, leaving 9 bases not matched to a gene. This CDR3 spans 17 amino acids. CDR1 is SGHTA and CDR2 is FQGNSA in the germline V gene. This CDR3 reads CASSSAGTSVLTDTQYF. The CDR3 nucleotides read TGTGCCAGCAGCTCGGCCGGGACTAGCGTCCTCACAGATACGCAGTATTTT.

By frequency in the sample, this clonotype is medium-sized (0.01 to 0.1%). The chain links TRBV29-1 to TRBJ2-7, with TRBD2 identical over 8 bases. This CDR3 region has 12 residues. V was clipped by 7 bases and J by 6 bases; unmatched bases: 8. CDR1 is SQVTM and CDR2 is ANQGSEA in the germline V gene. The CDR3 DNA sequence: TGCAGCGCCCCCGGGGCGGGGGGCGAGCAGTACTTC. Its translation is CSAPGAGGEQYF.

By sample share, this clonotype is medium-sized. V usage is TRBV5-7 and J usage is TRBJ1-2; TRBD1 matches at 8 bases. TRBV5-7 is marked as an open reading frame, function uncertain. The CDR3 is 13 amino acids. Germline trimming cut 3 bases from V and 8 bases from J; bases unmatched to any gene: 6. CDR3 sequence (DNA): TGTGCCAGCAGCTCTTCGGACAGGGCAGGCTACACCTTC. This gives the protein CASSSSDRAGYTF.

The sample holds many counts of this clonotype. CDR3: CSALKRDRVSIQYF. The CDR3 region has the DNA TGCAGTGCCCTAAAAAGGGACAGGGTGTCCATTCAGTACTTC. The V and J genes are TRBV20-1 and TRBJ2-4; 9 bases align to TRBD1. The CDR3 is 14 amino acids. V shed 6 bases, J shed 9 bases, and the junction held 12 bases outside the gene matches. Germline CDR1 DFQATT, CDR2 SNEGSKA (reference sequence).

At least ten counts were recorded for this clonotype. CDR3 DNA: TGTGCCAGCAGCCCCCTGGGGGCGGGAGGCCGGGATACGCAGTATTTT. This encodes CASSPLGAGGRDTQYF. The V call is TRBV28, the J call TRBJ2-3; TRBD2 matches at 8 bases. The CDR3 runs 16 residues. V lost 6 bases, J lost 6 bases, and 14 bases stayed unmatched. Germline V lookup: CDR1 MDHEN, CDR2 SYDVKM.

This clonotype was counted at least ten times. The chain employs TRBV6-6 and TRBJ2-5, with TRBD1 matching over 9 bases. There are 15 residues in the CDR3. After removal of 6 bases from V and 4 bases from J, the junction contained 9 bases not matched to a gene. Germline CDR1 is MNHNY and CDR2 is SVGAGI (reference sequence). CDR3 in amino acids: CASSPPGTGLETQYF. Written as DNA, the CDR3 is TGTGCCAGCAGCCCCCCCGGGACAGGGTTAGAGACCCAGTACTTC.